A selection of T cell receptor beta chains follows, all from one sample in a study of PD-L1 blockade in urothelial cancer. Some clones are missing from TCRdb's copy, which holds only in-frame ones; the method was immunoSEQ multiplex PCR. The table has approximately 90,000 clones, roughly 90% seen once. The specimen was PBMCs, collected around atezolizumab (anti-PD-L1) treatment. The receptor set was obtained from a man aged 55-75 years with urothelial cancer. The CDR3 runs from the conserved cysteine through the conserved F or W. The order of the fields is clone size, V gene, CDR3 protein. Rows give clone size only sometimes, using once, few, many, or a class for an expanded clone.

size: NA; V: TRBV9; CDR3: CASSAGTGYEKLFF
size: NA; V: TRBV2; CDR3: CASNIAGGYEQYF
size: NA; V: TRBV6-1; CDR3: CASRPGQGLAGASDF
size: NA; V: TRBV9; CDR3: CASTAGWDTDTQYF
size: NA; V: TRBV5-1; CDR3: CASSWGRGKLGETQYF
size: NA; V: TRBV4-3; CDR3: CASSQDQLSGRNAEQYF
size: NA; V: TRBV28; CDR3: CASSFRQTGANEKLFF
size: NA; V: TRBV7-2; CDR3: CASSPTVNYGYTF
size: NA; V: TRBV27; CDR3: CASSGGTEHSYEQYF
size: NA; V: TRBV6-1; CDR3: CASSVGRGWLTADTQYF
size: NA; V: TRBV6-1; CDR3: CASSGHAGSYNEQFF
size: once; V: TRBV30; CDR3: CAWTGVHFNSPLHF
size: NA; V: TRBV19; CDR3: CASSFGQEDIQYF
size: once; V: TRBV10-3; CDR3: CAISSGQGHTEAFF
size: NA; V: TRBV28; CDR3: CASSFSGGPLEEQYF
size: NA; V: TRBV6-1; CDR3: CASEAEQGVQETQYF
size: NA; V: TRBV7-2; CDR3: CASSLAGRSSYNSPLHF
size: NA; V: TRBV6-5; CDR3: CASSYGGSGTGELFF
size: NA; V: TRBV27; CDR3: CASSLSSYSNQPQHF
size: NA; V: TRBV28; CDR3: CASSLMPTGANVLTF
size: NA; V: TRBV9; CDR3: CASSVGTENNSPLHF
size: NA; V: TRBV10-2; CDR3: CASSRVATNTGELFF
size: NA; V: TRBV10-3; CDR3: CAISEGLAGVREQFF
size: NA; V: TRBV5-1; CDR3: CASSPLAGGPRRQFF
size: NA; V: TRBV5-5; CDR3: CASSLQGLAGGRGLYNEQFF
size: NA; V: TRBV29-1; CDR3: CSVEQGTLNEQFF
size: NA; V: TRBV6-5; CDR3: CASSYSYRTNQPQHF
size: NA; V: TRBV7-9; CDR3: CASSLGGDPTTQETQYF
size: NA; V: TRBV6-5; CDR3: CASRPGLTYGYTF
size: NA; V: TRBV23-1; CDR3: CASTPRGGADDSNQPQHF
size: NA; V: TRBV7-2; CDR3: CASSPSRTRANIQYF
size: once; V: TRBV7-9; CDR3: CASSPTGGTDTQYF
size: once; V: TRBV7-8; CDR3: CASSSSLGTGDFFTENTEAFF
size: NA; V: TRBV19; CDR3: CASSSQGGGNQPQHF
size: few; V: TRBV7-3; CDR3: CASRNPGLAGGGEQFF
size: NA; V: TRBV2; CDR3: CASSEMADYGYTF
size: NA; V: TRBV6-1; CDR3: CASSEEGRDTYEQFF